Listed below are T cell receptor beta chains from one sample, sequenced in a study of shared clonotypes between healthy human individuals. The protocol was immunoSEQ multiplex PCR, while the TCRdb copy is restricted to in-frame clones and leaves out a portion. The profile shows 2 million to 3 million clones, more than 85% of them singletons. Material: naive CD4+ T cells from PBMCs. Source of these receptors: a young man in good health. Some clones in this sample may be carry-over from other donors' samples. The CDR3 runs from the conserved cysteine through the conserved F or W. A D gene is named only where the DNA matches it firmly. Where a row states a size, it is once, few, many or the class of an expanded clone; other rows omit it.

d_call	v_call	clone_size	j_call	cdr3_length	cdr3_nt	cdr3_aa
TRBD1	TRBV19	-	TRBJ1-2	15	TGTGCCAGTAGTCTCGAGCTGGACAGGCCCTATGGCTACACCTTC	CASSLELDRPYGYTF
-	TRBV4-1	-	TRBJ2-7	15	TGCGCCAGCAGCCAAGAAGGAGGGGCCTCCTACGAGCAGTACTTC	CASSQEGGASYEQYF
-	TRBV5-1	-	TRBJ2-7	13	TGCGCCAGCAGCTTGGGACAGCCCGTCGAGCAGTACTTC	CASSLGQPVEQYF
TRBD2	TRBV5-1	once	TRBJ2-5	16	TGCGCCAGCAGCTCTCGGGCTAGCGGGGCCCAAGAGACCCAGTACTTC	CASSSRASGAQETQYF
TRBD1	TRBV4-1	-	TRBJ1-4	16	TGCGCCAGCAGCCAACCCGGGGGACAGTACCCTAAAAAACTGTTTTTT	CASSQPGGQYPKKLFF
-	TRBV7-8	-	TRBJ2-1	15	TGTGCCAGCAGCTTAGTAGCCAGGGCGGGCAATGAGCAGTTCTTC	CASSLVARAGNEQFF
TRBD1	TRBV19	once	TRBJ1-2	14	TGTGCCAGTAGTACCCCCGGACAGGGCTATGGCTACACCTTC	CASSTPGQGYGYTF
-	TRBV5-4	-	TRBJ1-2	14	TGTGCCAGCAGCCCGTGGGGAGCTAACTATGGCTACACCTTC	CASSPWGANYGYTF
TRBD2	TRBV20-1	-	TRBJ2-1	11	TGCAGTGCGGCGGGGGGGGTGGAGCAGTTCTTC	CSAAGGVEQFF
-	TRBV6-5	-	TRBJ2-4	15	TGTGCCAGCAGTTACACGACAGGTTCCAAAAACATTCAGTACTTC	CASSYTTGSKNIQYF
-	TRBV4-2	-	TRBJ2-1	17	TGTGCCAGCAGCCAAGAACCCTCAGGGAGTGCCTACAATGAGCAGTTCTTC	CASSQEPSGSAYNEQFF
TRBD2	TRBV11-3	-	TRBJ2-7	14	TGTGCCAGCAGTGGCGGGACTAGCGGGGCGGAGCAGTACTTC	CASSGGTSGAEQYF
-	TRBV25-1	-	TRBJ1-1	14	TGTGCCAGCAGTGAATGGGATCTACTCGGTGGGGCTTTCTTT	CASSEWDLLGGAFF
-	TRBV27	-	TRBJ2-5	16	TGTGCCAGCCGTTCTACTCATACGTGGCCCCAAGAGACCCAGTACTTC	CASRSTHTWPQETQYF
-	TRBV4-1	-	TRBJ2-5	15	TGCGCCAGCAGCCAAGCACCGAGCGGGCAAGAGACCCAGTACTTC	CASSQAPSGQETQYF
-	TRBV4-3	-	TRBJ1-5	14	TGCGCCAGCAGCCAAGAAAGGGGTTATCAGCCCCAGCATTTT	CASSQERGYQPQHF
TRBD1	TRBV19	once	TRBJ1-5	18	TGTGCCAGTAGCATAAGACTGTCCGGGACAGCCTCAAATCAGCCCCAGCATTTT	CASSIRLSGTASNQPQHF
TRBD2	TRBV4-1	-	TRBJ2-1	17	TGCGCCAGCAGCCAAGATTTCGGACTAGCGGGAGGCGGTGAGCAGTTCTTC	CASSQDFGLAGGGEQFF
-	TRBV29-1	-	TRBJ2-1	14	TGCAGCGTTGAGCGAGCTAGGCCCTGGGATGAGCAGTTCTTC	CSVERARPWDEQFF
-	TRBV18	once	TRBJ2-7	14	TGTGCCAGCTCACCACCGGGGCTACCCTACGAGCAGTACTTC	CASSPPGLPYEQYF
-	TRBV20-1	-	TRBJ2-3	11	TGCAGTGCTAGTTTTTCAGATACGCAGTATTTT	CSASFSDTQYF
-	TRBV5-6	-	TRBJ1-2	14	TGTGCCAGCAGCCCTACAGGCGCCAACTATGGCTACACCTTC	CASSPTGANYGYTF
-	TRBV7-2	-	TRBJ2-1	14	TGTGCCAGCAGCTTAGCGGTTGTGTACAATGAGCAGTTCTTC	CASSLAVVYNEQFF
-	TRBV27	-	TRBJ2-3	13	TGTGCCAGCAGTTTTAGGGGCACAGATACGCAGTATTTT	CASSFRGTDTQYF
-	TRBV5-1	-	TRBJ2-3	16	TGCGCCAGCAGCTTGGCACGGATCTCTAGCACAGATACGCAGTATTTT	CASSLARISSTDTQYF
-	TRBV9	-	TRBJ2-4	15	TGTGCCAGCAGCGTAGATGTCAGGGGGGGAAACATTCAGTACTTC	CASSVDVRGGNIQYF
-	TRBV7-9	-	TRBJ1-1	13	TGTGCCAGCAGCTTACGGCAAGACCCTGAAGCTTTCTTT	CASSLRQDPEAFF
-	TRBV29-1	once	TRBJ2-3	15	TGCAGCGTTGAAGGTCGGTGGGCTTCCACAGATACGCAGTATTTT	CSVEGRWASTDTQYF
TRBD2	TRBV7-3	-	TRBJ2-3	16	TGTGCCAGCAGCTTAATTCTAGCGGGAGGCCCAGATACGCAGTATTTT	CASSLILAGGPDTQYF
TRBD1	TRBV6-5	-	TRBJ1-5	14	TGTGCCAGCAGACCAACAGGGGTCAATCAGCCCCAGCATTTT	CASRPTGVNQPQHF
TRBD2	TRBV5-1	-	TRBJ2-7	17	TGCGCCAGCAGCCCGGAGGGGAGCGGGAGAAACCCCTACGAGCAGTACTTC	CASSPEGSGRNPYEQYF
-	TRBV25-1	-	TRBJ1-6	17	TGTGCCAGCAGTGAATTCAGGATACGAGGAGGAGGATCACCCCTCCACTTT	CASSEFRIRGGGSPLHF
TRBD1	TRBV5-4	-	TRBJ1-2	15	TGTGCCAGCAGCATGATCCAGGGGGCATTCTATGGCTACACCTTC	CASSMIQGAFYGYTF
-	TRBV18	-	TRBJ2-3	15	TGTGCCAGCTCACCCCTTAGCGCTACCACAGATACGCAGTATTTT	CASSPLSATTDTQYF
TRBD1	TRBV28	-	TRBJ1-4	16	TGTGCCAGCAGTTTACAAGGACAGGGCATTAATGAAAAACTGTTTTTT	CASSLQGQGINEKLFF
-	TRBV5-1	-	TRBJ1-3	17	TGCGCCAGCAGCTTGCTGACGGCGACCGGGACTGGAAACACCATATATTTT	CASSLLTATGTGNTIYF
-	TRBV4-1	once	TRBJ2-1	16	TGCGCCAGCAGCCACGGGTCGAGAAGGTCCGCCAATGAGCAGTTCTTC	CASSHGSRRSANEQFF
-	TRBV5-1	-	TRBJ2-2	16	TGCGCCAGCAGCTGGACCGGGAGTGCGAACACCGGGGAGCTGTTTTTT	CASSWTGSANTGELFF
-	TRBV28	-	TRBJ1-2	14	TGTGCCAGCCGCGGGACGGCAACTAACTATGGCTACACCTTC	CASRGTATNYGYTF